A selection of T cell receptor beta chains follows, all from one sample in a study of blood T cell repertoires in COVID-19. Method: immunoSEQ multiplex PCR; TCRdb's copy keeps in-frame clones and lacks some. Here the sample spans more than 100,000 clones, about 80% being singletons. Sequencing was carried out using peripheral blood. These receptors were collected from a woman aged 45-65 years with acute or convalescent COVID-19. Both conserved end residues are part of each CDR3. A D gene is named only where the DNA matches it firmly. Clone size is shown for a subset of rows, as once, few, many or a class of expanded clone.

>-|TRBV19|many|TRBJ1-1
TGTGCCAGTAGTATTATTGCTACGGGCACTGAAGCTTTCTTT
CASSIIATGTEAFF
>-|TRBV6-4|few|TRBJ2-3
TGTGCCAGCAGTGACTCGGTACAAGTCACAGATACGCAGTATTTT
CASSDSVQVTDTQYF
>-|TRBV12-3/TRBV12-4|-|TRBJ2-2
TGTGCCAGCAGCCGCGGGTTGTCCGAGGAGCTGTTTTTT
CASSRGLSEELFF
>TRBD1|TRBV12-3/TRBV12-4|-|TRBJ2-1
TGTGCCAGCAGCAGACAGGGGGGTGAGCAGTTCTTC
CASSRQGGEQFF
>-|TRBV11-1|-|TRBJ2-1
TGTGCCAGCAGCTTAGGAGGTCTAGAATACAATGAGCAGTTCTTC
CASSLGGLEYNEQFF
>-|TRBV3-1/TRBV3-2|few|TRBJ2-7
TGTGCCAGCAGCCCCTCGGGTCCCTCGTCCGAGCAGTACTTC
CASSPSGPSSEQYF
>TRBD1|TRBV7-8|-|TRBJ2-7
TGTGCCAGCAGCTTAGCTCAAACCGGGACAGGGGTTTTTTACTTC
CASSLAQTGTGVFYF
>TRBD2|TRBV6-2/TRBV6-3|-|TRBJ2-1
TGTGCCAGCAGTTATACTAGCGGGGGGGCCGGTGAGCAGTTCTTC
CASSYTSGGAGEQFF
>-|TRBV10-3|few|TRBJ2-2
TGTGCCCCCGGTCAGGGGCGCTTTGGCGGGGAGCTGTTTTTT
CAPGQGRFGGELFF
>-|TRBV5-1|-|TRBJ1-5
TGCGCCAGCAGCTTGTCCGGGGAGAGCCAGCCCCAGCATTTT
CASSLSGESQPQHF
>-|TRBV6-1|-|TRBJ1-1
TGTGCCAGCAGTGACCCCCGGGCGGGGAACACTGAAGCTTTCTTT
CASSDPRAGNTEAFF
>TRBD1|TRBV30|-|TRBJ2-7
TGTGCCTGGAGTTTACAGGGGGCCACCTACGAGCAGTACTTC
CAWSLQGATYEQYF
>-|TRBV2|-|TRBJ1-1
TGTGCCAGCAGCACACCCCCAGGCACTGAAGCTTTCTTT
CASSTPPGTEAFF
>TRBD2|TRBV29-1|-|TRBJ2-2
TGCAGCGCCCGACTAGCGGCGAACACCGGGGAGCTGTTTTTT
CSARLAANTGELFF
>TRBD1|TRBV3-1/TRBV3-2|-|TRBJ2-6
TGTGCCAGCAGCCCCAGGGGACAGACCTTCTCTGGGGCCAACGTCCTGACTTTC
CASSPRGQTFSGANVLTF
>TRBD1|TRBV3-1/TRBV3-2|-|TRBJ1-5
TGTGCCAGCAGCTCCCGACAGGGTCGCCAGCCCCAGCATTTT
CASSSRQGRQPQHF
>TRBD1|TRBV5-6|-|TRBJ1-5
TGTGCCAGCAGCTTGGAAGGGACAGGGGTCCAGCATTTT
CASSLEGTGVQHF
>-|TRBV30|-|TRBJ1-5
TGTGCCTGGAGTGGGCAGAGCAATCAGCCCCAGCATTTT
CAWSGQSNQPQHF
>-|TRBV4-2|-|TRBJ2-7
TGTGCCAGCAGCCCCCATACACTGGCGGCCCCGAGGTTGACTAACTACGAGCAGTACTTC
CASSPHTLAAPRLTNYEQYF
>-|TRBV30|-|TRBJ1-1
TGTGCCTCGGGAGGGGGTGGAGCTTTCTTT
CASGGGGAFF
>TRBD1|TRBV27|-|TRBJ1-1
TGTGCCAGCAGTTTACGACAGGGGGCAATGAACACTGAAGCTTTCTTT
CASSLRQGAMNTEAFF
>-|TRBV30|-|TRBJ2-2
TGTGCCTGGAGTGTAGACCAGGGCAACACCGGGGAGCTGTTTTTT
CAWSVDQGNTGELFF
>TRBD1|TRBV29-1|-|TRBJ1-4
TGCAGCGTTGGGGCTACAGGGGTTGAAAAACTGTTTTTT
CSVGATGVEKLFF
>-|TRBV6-6|-|TRBJ1-2
TGTGCCAGCAGCGGGCGGGGGGCCGACCTTAACTATGGCTACACCTTC
CASSGRGADLNYGYTF
>-|TRBV5-8|few|TRBJ1-1
TGTGCCAGCAGCTTGGGCAGGTACACTGAAGCTTTCTTT
CASSLGRYTEAFF
>-|TRBV9|-|TRBJ1-1
TGTGCCAGCAGCTACTCCCCAGGTCAAGGGGTAATGAACACTGAAGCTTTCTTT
CASSYSPGQGVMNTEAFF
>TRBD1|TRBV5-1|-|TRBJ2-2
TGCGCCTGCGGGACAGGGGATACCCGGGAGCTGTTTTTT
CACGTGDTRELFF
>-|TRBV2|-|TRBJ1-1
TGTGCCAGCAGCCCCACTAGGGTCGGCTCGAACACTGAAGCTTTCTTT
CASSPTRVGSNTEAFF
>TRBD2|TRBV14|-|TRBJ2-1
TGTGCCAGCAGCCATAAGCGGGGGGGTTATGAGCAGTTCTTC
CASSHKRGGYEQFF
>-|TRBV11-2|many|TRBJ2-5
TGTGCCAGCAGCTCCGGACGGGGGCAAGAGACCCAGTACTTC
CASSSGRGQETQYF
>TRBD1|TRBV28|-|TRBJ1-1
TGTGCCAGCACTTCCGACCTCAGGGGGCGGACTGAAGCTTTCTTT
CASTSDLRGRTEAFF